The T cell receptor (beta chain) under discussion was sequenced for a study of long-term antiretroviral therapy in people with HIV (dated by TCRdb to about 2022). Background for the entire study: The earliest samples were collected approximately a decade before the 2015 WHO recommendation for immediate ART, a period when ART was typically delayed until CD4 counts fell. Of the 25 to 30 participants with HIV, eleven were female. Whether ART initiation and durable HIV suppression were associated with changes in peripheral blood TRB repertoire composition and diversity was tested in a retrospective serial study. The cohort contributed about 200 cryopreserved PBMC samples from a few dozen adults with confirmed HIV infection, collected serially over a mean of roughly 6 years (range 1-12). No cross-contamination during QIAcube processing was seen in test extractions of a monoclonal T-cell line run alongside 30 or so polyclonal samples. Broader findings and caveats from the paper: Since PBMC availability was limited, sequencing covered only the TCR beta chain, with no alpha chain pairing. Because pre-ART samples had limited cell numbers, profiling was done on unsorted PBMC rather than on sorted CD4+ and CD8+ T cells. Expanded TRB clones identified before ART initiation dominated the repertoire across all time points, though the dominance fluctuated and decreased in many PLHIV after ART. CDR3 length ranges in HIV repertoires were narrower than in controls, and network structure suggested an antigen-experienced repertoire with only a slight naive shift after ART. ART initiation was associated with a significant increase in TRB diversity, but diversity stayed significantly below transplant donor controls even after long-term ART. The samples were dated from about 2003 to 2018, and the ART regimens that were used may be less effective than current ART regimens. No data were available on ART adherence, viral resistance or therapy changes, limiting inferences about post-ART repertoire changes.

Inclusion was restricted to participants for whom at least one PBMC sample before ART initiation and at least two post-ART samples were available. Treatment was received in the United States of America by all participants with HIV. Cryopreserved samples of about 1-10 million PBMC were thawed and washed before DNA extraction. At the time of the earliest PBMC sample, participants with HIV were aged between roughly 20 and 55 years. PBMC samples from each participant spanned 1-4 timepoints before ART initiation and 2-8 timepoints after ART initiation, with a median of 7 samples. Serial HIV viral load, CD4+ T-cell count, ART history and demographic data were obtained for every participant. Genomic DNA was extracted from unsorted PBMC with a Qiagen kit on a QIAcube, processed in batches of 12 samples. The immunoSEQ hsTCRB v3.0 assay was used at survey level resolution to sequence the TRB variable region. The target sequencing depth for TRB was roughly 40,000-55,000 T-cell genomes per sample. TRB libraries were pooled and sequenced on an Illumina MiSeq using a v3 150-cycle kit. As for how the authors treated the data: Analysis of repertoires was carried out in R inside a reproducible Nextflow workflow spanning QC, data transformation and analysis. LymphoSeq2, an R package for exploring AIRR-Seq data, was used to implement the custom analyses. After excluding a handful of samples that yielded fewer than 5000 total TRB sequences, approximately 180 HIV repertoires remained for analysis. Among the 190 or so HIV repertoires that were kept, around 60 were collected before ART initiation and 120 to 140 were collected after ART initiation. Repertoires were downsampled to 5000 TRB nucleotide sequences, with summary statistics averaged over 100 downsampling iterations. TRB sequences were retained for analysis only if CDR3 regions of at least seven amino acids were present. A Shannon entropy-derived clonality score and the Gini coefficient were used to measure diversity. In repertoire networks, the top 5000 CDR3 amino acid sequences were linked whenever an edit distance of one separated two sequences. GLIPH2 predicted antigen specificity groups and MHC restriction for TRB CDR3 amino acid sequences. CDR3 amino acid sequences were matched against VDJdb and McPAS-TCR to flag known CMV, EBV, HIV or tissue antigen associations. Pre-ART, post-ART and control groups were compared with Wilcoxon signed-rank tests and Holm-Bonferroni correction. The source is immuneACCESS, and TCRdb retained only in-frame sequences with V and J called. Part of the clones is not carried over; for the studies checked, unresolved V genes explain less than half of this, and the remainder is unexplained. D and trimming were read from the DNA, whereas the V and J calls and clone size are those reported in that table. This sample is represented by 20,000 to 25,000 clones; 85% of them were singletons. The ten largest clones take up 12% of the sample.

As regards this clone: What this receptor recognizes is not known. No much larger clone is present one base from it, and per-base qualities are unavailable.

The receptor comes from a man aged 40-49 years with HIV. The material sequenced was unsorted PBMCs, taken 1.6 years after starting antiretroviral therapy.

The sequence in DNA is TGTGCCAGCAGCTTAAATGGAAGAACTGAAGCTTTCTTT. Its amino acids are CASSLNGRTEAFF. The chain couples TRBV7-9 to TRBJ1-1, with the D gene too uncertain to name. The CDR3 sequence holds 13 residues, the cysteine and phenylalanine included. This entry keeps only the CDR3 DNA: 39 bases, framed from base 1. V is pared back by 2 bases and J by 5 bases, with 9 bases lying between the germline termini. Taken from the germline V gene (reference sequence), the CDR1 and CDR2 loops are SEHNR and FQNEAQ.